The 18 T cell receptor beta chains below all came from one sample that was sequenced in a study of T cells in Graves' hyperthyroidism and ophthalmopathy. From RNA transcripts, TCR beta CDR3 regions were amplified. HTBI primers drove first-round RT-PCR of the TCR CDR3. TCRdb analysed the multiplex PCR reads with MiXCR anew, one entry per CDR3 protein. The data contain approximately 610,000 distinct CDR3 sequences, 14% to 15% of them singletons. The material sequenced was blood. These receptors were collected from a woman aged 40 to 50 with Graves' ophthalmopathy.

The table lists this clonotype with many counts. J is TRBJ2-2 and V is TRBV29-1; D gene uncertain. The germline CDR1 and CDR2 sequences are SQVTM and ANQGSEA. This CDR3 region has 13 residues. V lost 5 bases and J lost 4, with 11 bases in between. The CDR3 DNA reads as TGCAGCGTTATTTTAGTAGGCACCGGGGAGCTGTTTTTT. It codes for CSVILVGTGELFF.

This clonotype was picked up a small number of times. The chain is built from TRBV7-2 and TRBJ2-7, with TRBD1 matching over 8 bases. This CDR3 spans 15 amino acids. Losses at the gene ends were 3 bases for V and 3 bases for J; bases not matched to a gene: 7. The germline CDR1 and CDR2 sequences are SGHTA and FQGNSA. CDR3 protein: CASSFGQGSYYEQYF. CDR3 in DNA: TGTGCCAGCAGCTTCGGACAGGGCTCGTACTACGAGCAGTACTTC. Using reference TRBV7-2 and TRBJ2-7 for the parts outside the CDR3, the full variable domain is GAGVSQSPSNKVTEKGKDVELRCDPISGHTALYWYRQSLGQGLEFLIYFQGNSAPDKSGLPSDRFSAERTGGSVSTLTIQRTQQEDSAVYLCASSFGQGSYYEQYFGPGTRLTVT.

This clonotype has ten or more counts. The V gene is TRBV28, the J gene TRBJ2-7, with D perhaps TRBD1 (5 bases). Germline-derived CDR1 and CDR2 are MDHEN and SYDVKM. The ends were cut back, 6 bases at V and 2 bases at J, with 14 bases in the middle. This CDR3 contains 14 residues. The CDR3 region is CASRGQGTPYEQYF. The CDR3 DNA follows: TGTGCCAGCAGAGGTCAGGGAACCCCCTACGAGCAGTACTTC.

V and J are TRBV10-1 and TRBJ1-5; D gene unclear. The CDR3 is 9 residues long. V lost 10 bases, J lost 6 bases, and 4 bases lay in between. Germline values: CDR1 WNHNN, CDR2 SYGVQD (reference sequence). The CDR3 is CAIGQPQHF. CDR3 bases: TGCGCCATAGGTCAGCCCCAGCATTTT.

This clonotype appeared many times. The rearrangement uses TRBV14 and TRBJ2-5; D is unresolved. The V and J ends lost 4 bases and 3 bases respectively, with 12 bases between them. CDR3 length equals 14 residues. Germline lookup yields CDR1 SGHDN and CDR2 FVKESK. The CDR3 protein is CASSPLGDEETQYF. CDR3 in DNA: TGTGCCAGCAGCCCCCTAGGAGATGAAGAGACCCAGTACTTC.

This clonotype was observed many times. J is TRBJ1-2 and V is TRBV6-1, with D hard to call. V was trimmed by 6 bases and J by 4 bases, leaving 18 bases between them. The V gene's germline CDR1 is MNHNS and CDR2 SASEGT. This CDR3 spans 15 amino acids. CDR3 bases: TGTGCCAGCAGCCTACAAGGGCAGGCGGGCTATGGCTACACCTTC. This encodes CASSLQGQAGYGYTF.

This chain uses TRBV6-2 or TRBV6-3 with TRBJ2-6, with a weak D call TRBD1 (5 bases). The CDR3 is 16 amino acids. V lost 5 bases, J lost 0 bases, and 11 bases lay in between. Germline V lookup: CDR1 MNHEY, CDR2 SVGEGT. The CDR3 reads CASSHTGSSGANVLTF. CDR3 nucleotide sequence: TGTGCCAGCAGTCATACAGGAAGCTCTGGGGCCAACGTCCTGACTTTC.

The chain combines TRBV27 with TRBJ2-5; tentatively, D is TRBD2 (5 bases). The CDR3 runs 16 residues. Per the germline V gene, CDR1 is MNHEY and CDR2 is SMNVEV (reference sequence). The germline V and J ends were trimmed by 6 bases and 2 bases, with 19 bases remaining between them. The CDR3 spells CASRPRVGPGQETQYF. CDR3 nucleotides: TGTGCCAGCAGGCCGAGGGTAGGCCCGGGGCAAGAGACCCAGTACTTC.

The chain recombines TRBV7-2 with TRBJ2-7, with no clear D. The CDR3 spans 15 residues. In germline, CDR1 is SGHTA, CDR2 FQGNSA. Trimming took off 5 bases at V and 9 bases at J, with 23 bases between the two ends. As DNA, the CDR3 is TGTGCCAGCAGCCCCCGGGCCAGCCGCAAAATCGGGCAGTACTTC. This encodes CASSPRASRKIGQYF.

Many counts were recorded for this clonotype. This chain joins TRBV6-2 or TRBV6-3 and TRBJ2-7, with 7 bases aligning to TRBD1. Trimming cost V 6 bases and J 3 bases; bases outside gene matches: 8. The length of the CDR3 is 14 residues. The germline V gene encodes CDR1 MNHEY and CDR2 SVGEGT. The CDR3 protein is CASRASAGGYEQYF. The CDR3 nucleotides read TGTGCCAGCAGAGCCTCAGCAGGGGGCTACGAGCAGTACTTC.

This clonotype showed up just a few times. This chain links TRBV4-3 with TRBJ1-5, with D possibly being TRBD1 (5 bases). Between the trimmed V and J ends, which lost 0 bases and 3 bases, there was a span of 9 bases. Germline V gives CDR1 LGHNA, CDR2 YSLEER. The CDR3 is made up of 15 amino acids. The CDR3 here is CASSQDGAYNQPQHF. The CDR3, as DNA: TGCGCCAGCAGCCAAGATGGGGCCTACAATCAGCCCCAGCATTTT.

This clonotype was counted a few times. The chain uses TRBV7-3 and TRBJ2-7; D might be TRBD2 (7 bases). The CDR3 is 16 residues long. Trimming stripped 1 base from V and 6 bases from J, with 19 bases between. The germline V gene encodes CDR1 SGHTA and CDR2 FQGTGA. CDR3 sequence: CASSLSLGGGKGEQYF. CDR3 coding DNA: TGTGCCAGCAGCTTAAGCCTAGGGGGGGGTAAAGGCGAGCAGTACTTC.

Many counts were recorded for this clonotype. This chain uses TRBV19 with TRBJ1-1; D perhaps matches TRBD1 (5 bases). Per the germline V gene, CDR1 is LNHDA and CDR2 is SQIVND (reference sequence). V was clipped by 3 bases and J by 6 bases, with 14 bases between them. The length of the CDR3 is 14 residues. The CDR3 sequence is CASSISDIGSEAFF. CDR3 nucleotides: TGTGCCAGTAGTATTTCGGACATCGGGTCTGAAGCTTTCTTT. Combining the CDR3 with reference TRBV19 and TRBJ1-1 gives the whole variable domain DGGITQSPKYLFRKEGQNVTLSCEQNLNHDAMYWYRQDPGQGLRLIYYSQIVNDFQKGDIAEGYSVSREKKESFPLTVTSAQKNPTAFYLCASSISDIGSEAFFGQGTRLTVV.

There are many counts of this clonotype. The chain employs TRBV20-1 and TRBJ2-7; weak D call: TRBD1 (6 bases). The CDR3 extends over 14 amino acids. The V and J ends lost 0 bases and 5 bases respectively, with 14 bases between them. Looked up from germline, CDR1 is DFQATT and CDR2 is SNEGSKA (reference sequence). CDR3 protein: CSAREPARTDEQYF. The DNA of the CDR3 is TGCAGTGCTAGAGAACCGGCCAGGACAGACGAGCAGTACTTC.

This chain uses TRBV4-1 with TRBJ2-4; D not certain. In germline, CDR1 is MGHRA, CDR2 YSYEKL. The length of the CDR3 is 15 residues. V was pared by 1 base and J by 0 bases, with 7 bases between. CDR3 nucleotide sequence: TGCGCCAGCAGCCAAGTTGCCATAGCCAAAAACATTCAGTACTTC. The encoded protein is CASSQVAIAKNIQYF.

This clonotype was seen repeatedly, ten times or more. V is TRBV10-1 and J is TRBJ1-1, with D unresolved. This CDR3 contains 14 residues. With 2 bases removed from V and 4 bases from J, the gap between germline ends came to 11 bases. Germline V gives CDR1 WNHNN, CDR2 SYGVQD (reference sequence). Here the CDR3 reads CASSEGVWGTEAFF. The CDR3, as DNA: TGCGCCAGCAGTGAGGGGGTGTGGGGCACTGAAGCTTTCTTT.

In this sample, this clonotype turned up many times. The chain has TRBV6-1 and TRBJ1-2, with TRBD1 identical over 9 bases. Germline loops: CDR1 MNHNS, CDR2 SASEGT. CDR3 length equals 16 residues. V gave up 3 bases and J gave up 5 bases; unmatched junction bases: 10. CDR3 nucleotides: TGTGCCAGCAGTGATCTATACAGGGGGCTCTGGTATGGCTACACCTTC. This gives the protein CASSDLYRGLWYGYTF.

The CDR3 bases are TGTGCCAGCAGCTTCGGACCAAACGACGAGCAGTACTTC. This translates into CASSFGPNDEQYF. This chain joins TRBV6-1 and TRBJ2-7, with no clear D. Germline V gene sequence: CDR1 MNHNS, CDR2 SASEGT. V was shortened by 6 bases and J by 5 bases, with 14 bases between the two germline ends. This CDR3 has 13 amino acids.